The 14 T cell receptor beta chains presented below share a single source sample, sequenced in a study of response to subunit inactivated influenza vaccine. TCRdb recomputed calls from the RT-PCR reads with MiXCR, one row per CDR3 protein. The table has over 750,000 distinct CDR3 sequences, over 20% seen once. The sample consisted of PBMCs from blood, taken around 5 days after vaccination. All receptors come from a man aged 45-60 years who received an inactivated influenza vaccine.

DNA for the CDR3: TGTGCCAGCAACCCAGGACTAGCGGGGCGGGAGACCCAGTACTTC. It specifies CASNPGLAGRETQYF. The J gene is TRBJ2-5, the V gene TRBV28, with 12 nucleotides matching TRBD2. The CDR3 consists of 15 residues. Germline V lookup: CDR1 MDHEN, CDR2 SYDVKM. The V segment lost 7 bases and the J segment 5 bases; nucleotides outside the gene matches: 8.

This clonotype was seen at least ten times. This sequence joins TRBV20-1 and TRBJ2-7; 9 bases agree with TRBD2. The germline gives CDR1 DFQATT, CDR2 SNEGSKA (reference sequence). After removal of 3 bases from V and 2 bases from J, the junction contained 8 bases not matched to a gene. This CDR3 has 15 residues. CDR3 bases: TGCAGTGCTAGGACGGCGCGGGGGGGAGCCTACGAGCAGTACTTC. Amino acid sequence: CSARTARGGAYEQYF.

This clonotype was observed a few times. V gene TRBV5-1 combines with J gene TRBJ1-1, with TRBD1 identical over 9 bases. The CDR3 length is 15 residues. Germline V gene sequence: CDR1 SGHRS, CDR2 YFSETQ. V shed 4 bases, J shed 5 bases, and the junction held 9 bases outside the gene matches. The CDR3: CASSDDRGGGTEAFF. The CDR3 region has the DNA TGCGCCAGCAGCGACGACAGGGGGGGAGGAACTGAAGCTTTCTTT.

There are many counts of this clonotype. The V call is TRBV29-1, the J call TRBJ2-3; D possibly uses TRBD1 or TRBD2 (5 bases each). V was trimmed by 4 bases and J by 4 bases, leaving 12 bases between them. Looked up from germline, CDR1 is SQVTM and CDR2 is ANQGSEA. The CDR3 has 13 amino acids. This CDR3 is CSVGGAPADTQYF. The CDR3 DNA reads TGCAGCGTTGGAGGGGCGCCGGCAGATACGCAGTATTTT.

In this sample, this clonotype turned up a few times. J is TRBJ2-7 and V is TRBV18, with TRBD2 matching over 8 bases. J was trimmed by 5 bases and V by 2 bases; bases with no gene match: 11. Germline CDR1 is KGHSH and CDR2 is LQKENI. CDR3 length equals 16 residues. For the CDR3, the DNA is TGTGCCAGCTCACCATTTCCGGGAGGGCCCCGGAACGAGCAGTACTTC. Translation: CASSPFPGGPRNEQYF. Filled out from reference TRBV18 and TRBJ2-7, the complete variable domain reads NAGVMQNPRHLVRRRGQEARLRCSPMKGHSHVYWYRQLPEEGLKFMVYLQKENIIDESGMPKERFSAEFPKEGPSILRIQQVVRGDSAAYFCASSPFPGGPRNEQYFGPGTRLTVT.

This clonotype was found a few times. The V and J genes are TRBV4-2 and TRBJ2-1, with 9 nucleotides matching TRBD1. V lost 6 bases to trimming and J lost 3 bases; unmatched junction nucleotides: 6. The CDR3 covers 15 residues. Germline V gene data show CDR1 as LGHNA and CDR2 as YNFKEQ. CDR3 coding DNA: TGTGCCAGCAGGCGCCGGGGACAGGGCTACAATGAGCAGTTCTTC. It yields the protein CASRRRGQGYNEQFF.

The chain is built from TRBV9 and TRBJ2-2; 9 nucleotides match TRBD2. V dropped 0 bases and J dropped 7; count of bases not matched to a gene: 7. CDR1 and CDR2 from the germline V gene are SGDLS and YYNGEE. The CDR3 contains 16 residues. The DNA for the CDR3 is TGTGCCAGCAGCGTAGGAGCTAGCGGGATCGACGGGGAGCTGTTTTTT. This translates into CASSVGASGIDGELFF.

This clonotype has only a few counts. The genes are TRBV6-1 and TRBJ2-1; D is unresolved. Trimming pared 6 bases from V and 0 bases from J, leaving 12 bases between. CDR1 is MNHNS, CDR2 SASEGT, per germline. CDR3 size: 15 residues. The CDR3 here is CASRRTDVSYNEQFF. CDR3 DNA: TGTGCCAGCAGAAGGACCGACGTCTCCTACAATGAGCAGTTCTTC.

The rearrangement joins TRBV10-3 to TRBJ2-2; D is perhaps TRBD1 (5 bases). This CDR3 region has 11 residues. Germline CDR1 reads ENHRY; CDR2 reads SYGVKD. The chain's CDR3 is CTTANTGELFF. The CDR3 DNA is TGTACGACAGCGAACACCGGGGAGCTGTTTTTT.

This clonotype has more than one count but fewer than ten. DNA for the CDR3: TGTGCCAGCTCACCACCTAACAGGGGGCGGACAGATACGCAGTATTTT. Amino acids: CASSPPNRGRTDTQYF. The rearrangement links TRBV18 to TRBJ2-3; the match to TRBD1 covers 9 bases. With 0 bases clipped from V and 3 bases from J, the junction kept 4 bases outside the gene matches. The CDR3 is 16 amino acids. Looked up from germline, CDR1 is KGHSH and CDR2 is LQKENI.

This clonotype has just a few counts. The chain has TRBV5-6 and TRBJ2-7, with D unclear. Germline V gives CDR1 SGHDT, CDR2 YYEEEE. The CDR3 loop spans 12 amino acids. V lost 5 bases and J lost 3, with 9 bases in between. The CDR3 spells CASSWMSYEQYF. DNA of the CDR3: TGTGCCAGCAGTTGGATGAGCTACGAGCAGTACTTC.

A few counts support this clonotype. This chain connects TRBV7-2 to TRBJ2-1; D call uncertain. This CDR3 contains 16 residues. Germline CDR1 reads SGHTA; CDR2 reads FQGNSA. V lost 3 bases, J lost 9 bases, and 21 bases lay in between. The DNA for the CDR3 is TGTGCCAGCAGCTTGTCCCCCACCGGACCCTGGTCTGAGCAGTTCTTC. As protein: CASSLSPTGPWSEQFF.

This clonotype turned up a few times. V usage is TRBV5-1 and J usage is TRBJ1-6; D gene unclear. V lost 4 bases and J 7 bases, leaving 12 bases between the germline ends. This CDR3 has 14 residues. The germline gives CDR1 SGHRS, CDR2 YFSETQ. CDR3 amino acids: CASSPGAANSPLHF. For the CDR3, the DNA is TGCGCCAGCAGCCCGGGAGCGGCCAATTCACCCCTCCACTTT.

The rearrangement uses TRBV12-3 or TRBV12-4 and TRBJ2-7; maybe TRBD1 (5 bases). Trimming left V 4 bases short and J 5 bases short, with 12 bases between. This CDR3 is built from 13 residues. In DNA, the CDR3 is TGTGCCAGCAGTTGGACATCGCCGGACGAGCAGTACTTC. Its translation is CASSWTSPDEQYF.